The entry below gives a single T cell receptor (beta chain) sequence along with its context. This entry comes from a study of blood T cell repertoires in COVID-19. Study in general: Spain, Italy and the United States supplied samples that represented acute and convalescent COVID-19.

Unmatched junction bases numbered 10, after V lost 1 base and J lost 6 bases. The CDR3 covers 17 residues. Per the germline V gene, CDR1 is SGHVS and CDR2 is FQNEAQ. TCRdb's table, derived via immunoSEQ multiplex PCR, lists solely in-frame clones and lacks some. This table holds about 200,000 clones, 86% found once. The sequencing input was peripheral blood. The sequence was obtained from a woman in her fifties or sixties with acute or convalescent COVID-19. The V and J genes are TRBV7-8 and TRBJ2-3, with 10 bases identical to TRBD2. In nucleotides, the CDR3 is TGTGCCAGCAGCTTAGTGGTTTCTAGCGGGAGTTTTGATACGCAGTATTTT. Protein product: CASSLVVSSGSFDTQYF.